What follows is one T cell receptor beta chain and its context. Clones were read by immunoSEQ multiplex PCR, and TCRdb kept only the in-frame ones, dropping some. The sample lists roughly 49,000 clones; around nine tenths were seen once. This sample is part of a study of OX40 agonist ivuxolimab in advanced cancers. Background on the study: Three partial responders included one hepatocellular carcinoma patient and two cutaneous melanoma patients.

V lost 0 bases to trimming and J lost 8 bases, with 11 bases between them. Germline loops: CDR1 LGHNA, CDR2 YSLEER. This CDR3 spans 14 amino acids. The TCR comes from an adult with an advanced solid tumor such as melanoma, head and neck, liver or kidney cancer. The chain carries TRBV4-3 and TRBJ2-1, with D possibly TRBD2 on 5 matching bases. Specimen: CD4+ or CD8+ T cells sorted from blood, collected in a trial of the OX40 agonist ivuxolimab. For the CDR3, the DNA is TGCGCCAGCAGCCAAGATAGCGCACGGGATGAGCAGTTCTTC. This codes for CASSQDSARDEQFF.